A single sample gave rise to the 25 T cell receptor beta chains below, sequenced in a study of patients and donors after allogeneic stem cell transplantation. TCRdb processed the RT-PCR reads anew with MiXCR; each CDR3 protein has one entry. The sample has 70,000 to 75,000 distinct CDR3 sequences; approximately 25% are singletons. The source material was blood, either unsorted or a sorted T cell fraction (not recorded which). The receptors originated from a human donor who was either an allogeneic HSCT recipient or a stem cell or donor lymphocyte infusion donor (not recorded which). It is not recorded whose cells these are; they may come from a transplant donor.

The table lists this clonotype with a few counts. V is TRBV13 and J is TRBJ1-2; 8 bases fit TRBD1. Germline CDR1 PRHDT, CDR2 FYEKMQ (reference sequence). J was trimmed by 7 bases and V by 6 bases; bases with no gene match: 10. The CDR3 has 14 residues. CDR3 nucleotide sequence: TGTGCCAGCAGTCACAGGGGGTCCAGTGGTGGCTACACCTTC. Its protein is CASSHRGSSGGYTF.

The CDR3 sequence: CSAKGVMLKDSGELFF. The DNA of the CDR3 is TGCAGTGCTAAAGGGGTAATGCTAAAAGACTCCGGGGAGCTGTTTTTT. The chain links TRBV20-1 to TRBJ2-2; tentatively, D is TRBD1 (5 bases). V was clipped by 4 bases and J by 6 bases, with 21 bases between them. Per the germline V gene, CDR1 is DFQATT and CDR2 is SNEGSKA (reference sequence). This CDR3 is built from 16 residues.

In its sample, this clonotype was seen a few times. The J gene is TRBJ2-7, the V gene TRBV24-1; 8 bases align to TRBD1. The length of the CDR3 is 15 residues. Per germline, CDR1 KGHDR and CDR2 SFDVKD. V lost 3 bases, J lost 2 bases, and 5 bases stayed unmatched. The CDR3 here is CATSDNGQGAYEQYF. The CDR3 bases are TGTGCCACCAGTGATAATGGACAGGGAGCCTACGAGCAGTACTTC.

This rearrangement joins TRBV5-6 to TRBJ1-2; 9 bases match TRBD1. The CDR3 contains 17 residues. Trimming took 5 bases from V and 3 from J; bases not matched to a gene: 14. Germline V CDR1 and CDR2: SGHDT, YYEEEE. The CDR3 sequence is CASSPGQGRDVDYGYTF. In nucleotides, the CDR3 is TGTGCCAGCAGTCCGGGACAGGGTCGGGATGTGGACTATGGCTACACCTTC.

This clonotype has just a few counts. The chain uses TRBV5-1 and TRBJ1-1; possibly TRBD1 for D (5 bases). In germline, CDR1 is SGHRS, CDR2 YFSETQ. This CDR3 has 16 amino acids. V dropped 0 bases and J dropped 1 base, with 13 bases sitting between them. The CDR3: CASSLERGPANTEAFF. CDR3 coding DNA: TGCGCCAGCAGCTTGGAAAGGGGCCCGGCGAACACTGAAGCTTTCTTT.

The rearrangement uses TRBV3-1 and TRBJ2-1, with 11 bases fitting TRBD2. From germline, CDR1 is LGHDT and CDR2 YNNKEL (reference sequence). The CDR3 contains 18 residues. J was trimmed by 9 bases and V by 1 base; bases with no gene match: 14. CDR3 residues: CASSQVSTSGVAGGEQFF. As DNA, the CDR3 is TGTGCCAGCAGCCAAGTTTCGACTAGCGGGGTCGCCGGGGGTGAGCAGTTCTTC.

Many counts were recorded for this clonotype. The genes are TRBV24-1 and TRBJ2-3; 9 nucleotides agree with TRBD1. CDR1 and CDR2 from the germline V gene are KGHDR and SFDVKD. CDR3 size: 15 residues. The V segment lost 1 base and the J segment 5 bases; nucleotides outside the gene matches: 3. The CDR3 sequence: CATSDFRTGEDTQYF. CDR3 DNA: TGTGCCACCAGTGATTTTAGGACAGGGGAAGATACGCAGTATTTT.

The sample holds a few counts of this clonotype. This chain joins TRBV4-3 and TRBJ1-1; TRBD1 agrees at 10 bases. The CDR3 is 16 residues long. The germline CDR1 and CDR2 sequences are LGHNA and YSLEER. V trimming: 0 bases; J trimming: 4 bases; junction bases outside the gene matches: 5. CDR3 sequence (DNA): TGCGCCAGCAGCCAAGATTGGACAGGGGGTGTCACTGAAGCTTTCTTT. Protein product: CASSQDWTGGVTEAFF.

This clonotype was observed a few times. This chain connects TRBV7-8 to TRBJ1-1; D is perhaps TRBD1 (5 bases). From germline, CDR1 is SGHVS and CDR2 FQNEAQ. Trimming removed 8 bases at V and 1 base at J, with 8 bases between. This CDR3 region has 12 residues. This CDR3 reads CASGARNTEAFF. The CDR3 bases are TGTGCCAGCGGGGCAAGGAACACTGAAGCTTTCTTT. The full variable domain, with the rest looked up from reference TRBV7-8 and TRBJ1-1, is GAGVSQSPRYKVAKRGQDVALRCDPISGHVSLFWYQQALGQGPEFLTYFQNEAQLDKSGLPSDRFFAERPEGSVSTLKIQRTQQEDSAVYLCASGARNTEAFFGQGTRLTVV.

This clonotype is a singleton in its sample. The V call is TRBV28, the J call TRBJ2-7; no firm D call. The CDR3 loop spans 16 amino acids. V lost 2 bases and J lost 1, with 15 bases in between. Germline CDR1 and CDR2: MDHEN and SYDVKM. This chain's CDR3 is CASSLAVKFRSYEQYF. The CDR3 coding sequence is TGTGCCAGCAGTTTAGCGGTAAAATTTAGATCCTACGAGCAGTACTTC.

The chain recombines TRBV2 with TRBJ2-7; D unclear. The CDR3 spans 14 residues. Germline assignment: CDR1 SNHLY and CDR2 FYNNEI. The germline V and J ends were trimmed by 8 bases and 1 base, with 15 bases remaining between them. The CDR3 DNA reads TGTGCCAGCTACCCGGAGACTTTTTCCTACGAGCAGTACTTC. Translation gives CASYPETFSYEQYF. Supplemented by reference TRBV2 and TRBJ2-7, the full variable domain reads EPEVTQTPSHQVTQMGQEVILRCVPISNHLYFYWYRQILGQKVEFLVSFYNNEISEKSEIFDDQFSVERPDGSNFTLKIRSTKLEDSAMYFCASYPETFSYEQYFGPGTRLTVT.

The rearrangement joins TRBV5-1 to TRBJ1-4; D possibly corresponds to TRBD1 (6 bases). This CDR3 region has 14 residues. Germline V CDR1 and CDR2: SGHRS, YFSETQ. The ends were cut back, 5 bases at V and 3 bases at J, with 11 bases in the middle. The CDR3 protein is CASRDSVSNEKLFF. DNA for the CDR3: TGCGCCAGCAGGGACAGCGTTTCTAATGAAAAACTGTTTTTT. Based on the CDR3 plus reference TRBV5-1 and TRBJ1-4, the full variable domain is KAGVTQTPRYLIKTRGQQVTLSCSPISGHRSVSWYQQTPGQGLQFLFEYFSETQRNKGNFPGRFSGRQFSNSRSEMNVSTLELGDSALYLCASRDSVSNEKLFFGSGTQLSVL.

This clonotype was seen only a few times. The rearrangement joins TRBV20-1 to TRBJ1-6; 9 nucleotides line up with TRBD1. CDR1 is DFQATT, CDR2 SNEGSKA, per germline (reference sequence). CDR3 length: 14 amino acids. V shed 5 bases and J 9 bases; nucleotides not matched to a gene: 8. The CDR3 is CSAAWGQGGSPLHF. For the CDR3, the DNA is TGCAGTGCTGCCTGGGGACAGGGTGGTTCACCCCTCCACTTT.

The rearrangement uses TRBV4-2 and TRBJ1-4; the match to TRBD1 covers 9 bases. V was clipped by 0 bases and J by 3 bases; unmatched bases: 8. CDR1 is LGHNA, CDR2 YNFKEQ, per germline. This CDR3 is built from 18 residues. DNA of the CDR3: TGTGCCAGCAGCCAAGACCCGACAGGGGGGACAGCTAATGAAAAACTGTTTTTT. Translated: CASSQDPTGGTANEKLFF.

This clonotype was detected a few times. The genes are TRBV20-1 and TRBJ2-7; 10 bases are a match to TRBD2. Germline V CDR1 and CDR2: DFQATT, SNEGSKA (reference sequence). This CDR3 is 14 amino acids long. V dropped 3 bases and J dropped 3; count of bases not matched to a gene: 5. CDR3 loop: CSASNPSGSYEQYF. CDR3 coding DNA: TGCAGTGCTAGTAACCCTAGCGGGAGCTACGAGCAGTACTTC.

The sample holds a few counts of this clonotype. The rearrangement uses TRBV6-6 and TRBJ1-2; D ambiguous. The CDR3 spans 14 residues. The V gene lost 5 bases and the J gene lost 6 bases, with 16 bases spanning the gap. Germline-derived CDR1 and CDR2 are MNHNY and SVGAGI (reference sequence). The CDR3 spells CASSPSGRSNGYTF. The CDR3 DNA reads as TGTGCCAGCAGTCCATCGGGAAGGAGTAATGGCTACACCTTC.

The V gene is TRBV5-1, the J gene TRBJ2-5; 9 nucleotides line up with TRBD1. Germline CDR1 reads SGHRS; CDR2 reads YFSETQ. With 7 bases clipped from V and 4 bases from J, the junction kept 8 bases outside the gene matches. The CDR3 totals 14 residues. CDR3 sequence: CASQQGTGRETQYF. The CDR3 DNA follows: TGCGCCAGCCAGCAGGGGACAGGGAGAGAGACCCAGTACTTC.

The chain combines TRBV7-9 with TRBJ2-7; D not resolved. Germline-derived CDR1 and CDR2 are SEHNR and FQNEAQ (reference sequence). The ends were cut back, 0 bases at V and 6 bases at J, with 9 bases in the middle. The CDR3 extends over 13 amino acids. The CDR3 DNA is TGTGCCAGCAGCTTAGCGCAAGGAACCGAGCAGTACTTC. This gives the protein CASSLAQGTEQYF.

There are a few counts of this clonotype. The CDR3 sequence is CASRIRWGGINIQYF. As DNA, the CDR3 is TGTGCCAGCAGGATTAGGTGGGGGGGCATAAACATTCAGTACTTC. The chain carries TRBV27 and TRBJ2-4; the D gene is possibly TRBD2 (7 bases). The CDR3 sequence is 15 residues long. Germline CDR1 and CDR2: MNHEY and SMNVEV (reference sequence). V was pared by 6 bases and J by 6 bases, with 18 bases between.

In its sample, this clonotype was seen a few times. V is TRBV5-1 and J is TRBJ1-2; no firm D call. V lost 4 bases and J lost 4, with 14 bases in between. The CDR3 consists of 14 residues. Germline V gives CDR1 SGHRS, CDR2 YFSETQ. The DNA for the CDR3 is TGCGCCAGCAGCCCCTCTCAGGTGGGCTATGGCTACACCTTC. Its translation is CASSPSQVGYGYTF.

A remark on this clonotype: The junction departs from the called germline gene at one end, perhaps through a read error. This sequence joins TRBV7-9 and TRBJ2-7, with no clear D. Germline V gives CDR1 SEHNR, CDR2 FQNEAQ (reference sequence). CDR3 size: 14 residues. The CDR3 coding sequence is TGTGCCGGCAGCTTAATCGGCAGATCCTACGAGCAGTACTTC. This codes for CAGSLIGRSYEQYF.

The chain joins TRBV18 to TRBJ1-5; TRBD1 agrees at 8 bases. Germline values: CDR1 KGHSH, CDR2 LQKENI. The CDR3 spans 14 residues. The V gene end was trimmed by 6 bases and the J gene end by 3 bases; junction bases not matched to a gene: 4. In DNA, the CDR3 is TGTGCCAGCTCTTCCAGGGGGCCCAATCAGCCCCAGCATTTT. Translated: CASSSRGPNQPQHF. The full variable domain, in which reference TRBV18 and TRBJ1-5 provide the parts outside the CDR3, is NAGVMQNPRHLVRRRGQEARLRCSPMKGHSHVYWYRQLPEEGLKFMVYLQKENIIDESGMPKERFSAEFPKEGPSILRIQQVVRGDSAAYFCASSSRGPNQPQHFGDGTRLSIL.

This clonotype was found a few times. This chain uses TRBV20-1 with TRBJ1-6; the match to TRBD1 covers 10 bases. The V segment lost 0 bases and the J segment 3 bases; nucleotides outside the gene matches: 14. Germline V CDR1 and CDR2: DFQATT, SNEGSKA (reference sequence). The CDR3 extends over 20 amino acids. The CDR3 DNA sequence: TGCAGTGCTAGAGATATGGGGACAGGGGAGGGGAAAATCTATAATTCACCCCTCCACTTT. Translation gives CSARDMGTGEGKIYNSPLHF.

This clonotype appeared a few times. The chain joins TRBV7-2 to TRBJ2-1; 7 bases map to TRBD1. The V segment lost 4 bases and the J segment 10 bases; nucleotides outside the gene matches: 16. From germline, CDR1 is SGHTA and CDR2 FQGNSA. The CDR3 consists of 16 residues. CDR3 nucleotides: TGTGCCAGCAGCTCCCTAAGGGGGCAACTGAAATGGGAGCAGTTCTTC. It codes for CASSSLRGQLKWEQFF. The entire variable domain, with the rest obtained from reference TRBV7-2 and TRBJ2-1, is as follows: GAGVSQSPSNKVTEKGKDVELRCDPISGHTALYWYRQSLGQGLEFLIYFQGNSAPDKSGLPSDRFSAERTGGSVSTLTIQRTQQEDSAVYLCASSSLRGQLKWEQFFGPGTRLTVL.

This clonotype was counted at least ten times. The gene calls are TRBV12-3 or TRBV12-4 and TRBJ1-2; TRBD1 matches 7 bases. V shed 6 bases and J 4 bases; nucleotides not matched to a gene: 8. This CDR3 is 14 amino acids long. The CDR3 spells CASRSKTGSYGYTF. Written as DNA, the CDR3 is TGTGCCAGCAGATCAAAGACAGGGAGCTATGGCTACACCTTC.